The 25 T cell receptor beta chains below all came from one sample that was sequenced in a study of cytomegalovirus exposure and HLA in healthy donors. Profiling relied on immunoSEQ multiplex PCR, and the TCRdb table lists in-frame clones only, not all of them. The data show more than 100,000 clones, roughly 90% seen once. The source material was PBMCs. Source of these receptors: a young man in good health and CMV-seronegative.

The chain has TRBV5-1 and TRBJ1-4; 7 nucleotides align to TRBD1. Trimming removed 8 bases from V and 3 bases from J; junction bases left unmatched: 7. This CDR3 has 14 amino acids. Germline V gene lookup returns CDR1 SGHRS and CDR2 YFSETQ. The chain's CDR3 is CASNSGTANEKLFF. CDR3 bases: TGCGCCAGTAATTCCGGGACAGCTAATGAAAAACTGTTTTTT.

The chain has TRBV19 and TRBJ2-3; D uncertain. The CDR3 contains 15 residues. Deletions cut 1 base from V and 0 bases from J, with 8 bases between. The germline V gene encodes CDR1 LNHDA and CDR2 SQIVND (reference sequence). In nucleotides, the CDR3 is TGTGCCAGTAGTATAGGAGATTATAGCACAGATACGCAGTATTTT. Protein product: CASSIGDYSTDTQYF.

The chain couples TRBV5-5 to TRBJ2-1; D is undetermined. This CDR3 is built from 16 residues. V dropped 0 bases and J dropped 0 bases, with 10 bases sitting between them. Germline V gives CDR1 SGHKS, CDR2 YYEKEE (reference sequence). The CDR3 sequence is CASSLDAAGSYNEQFF. In nucleotides, the CDR3 is TGTGCCAGCAGCTTGGATGCCGCCGGCTCCTACAATGAGCAGTTCTTC.

The chain uses TRBV12-5 and TRBJ2-3, with TRBD2 matching 7 bases. The CDR3 is made up of 14 amino acids. Germline V gene lookup returns CDR1 LGHNT and CDR2 FRNRAP. V shed 2 bases, J shed 7 bases, and the junction held 6 bases outside the gene matches. The CDR3 DNA sequence: TGTGCTAGTGGTTTGACCCAACTAGCGAATACGCAGTATTTT. Protein product: CASGLTQLANTQYF.

The rearrangement links TRBV28 to TRBJ1-5; D gene uncertain. Trimming stripped 3 bases from V and 9 bases from J, with 12 bases between. CDR3 length equals 13 residues. CDR1 and CDR2 (germline): MDHEN, SYDVKM. This CDR3 reads CASSLPQRGPQHF. CDR3 sequence (DNA): TGTGCCAGCAGTTTGCCGCAACGAGGGCCCCAGCATTTT.

The rearrangement joins TRBV19 to TRBJ1-2; 9 bases map to TRBD1. Unmatched junction bases numbered 6, after V lost 1 base and J lost 6 bases. The CDR3 has 15 residues. CDR1 and CDR2 from the germline V gene are LNHDA and SQIVND (reference sequence). CDR3 DNA: TGTGCCAGTAGTATAGTCCGGACAGGGGCTGATGGCTACACCTTC. Protein product: CASSIVRTGADGYTF.

The chain has TRBV6-1 and TRBJ1-2; 7 nucleotides match TRBD1. With 2 bases clipped from V and 0 bases from J, the junction kept 6 bases outside the gene matches. The V gene's germline CDR1 is MNHNS and CDR2 SASEGT. This CDR3 has 16 residues. This chain's CDR3 is CASSEIGGMANYGYTF. For the CDR3, the DNA is TGTGCCAGCAGTGAAATAGGGGGCATGGCTAACTATGGCTACACCTTC.

V gene TRBV4-1 combines with J gene TRBJ1-1, with a possible D match to TRBD1 (6 bases). V lost 1 base to trimming and J lost 4 bases, with 22 bases between them. The CDR3 is made up of 18 amino acids. Germline lookup yields CDR1 MGHRA and CDR2 YSYEKL. The CDR3 loop reads CASSQGPSGQPGGTEAFF. CDR3 in DNA: TGCGCCAGCAGCCAAGGACCCTCGGGACAACCGGGGGGCACTGAAGCTTTCTTT.

This clone has more than one count but fewer than ten. The rearrangement uses TRBV7-2 and TRBJ1-5; D is uncertain. Germline V gives CDR1 SGHTA, CDR2 FQGNSA. Trimming shortened V by 5 bases and J by 8 bases, and 13 bases separated the two germline ends. The CDR3 extends over 13 amino acids. In DNA form, the CDR3 reads TGTGCCAGCAGCGATGACGGGGAAGAGCCCCAGCATTTT. Protein: CASSDDGEEPQHF.

This clone was seen once. The chain uses TRBV5-1 and TRBJ2-1, with TRBD1 identical over 10 bases. Germline-derived CDR1 and CDR2 are SGHRS and YFSETQ. J gave up 7 bases and V 1 base, and 2 bases lay outside the gene matches. The CDR3 loop spans 14 amino acids. This chain's CDR3 is CASSLSDRGNEQFF. As DNA, the CDR3 is TGCGCCAGCAGCTTGTCGGACAGGGGGAATGAGCAGTTCTTC.

The rearrangement links TRBV5-5 to TRBJ2-7, with D perhaps matching TRBD2 (5 bases). V was pared by 3 bases and J by 5 bases, with 21 bases between. The CDR3 totals 16 residues. CDR1 and CDR2 from the germline V gene are SGHKS and YYEKEE (reference sequence). Written as DNA, the CDR3 is TGTGCCAGCAGCTATCGGGGATTTCGCCTAACCAACGAGCAGTACTTC. This encodes CASSYRGFRLTNEQYF.

This chain joins TRBV4-3 and TRBJ1-1; D ambiguous. Germline CDR1 LGHNA, CDR2 YSLEER. V was shortened by 3 bases and J by 5 bases, with 16 bases between the two germline ends. The CDR3 extends over 15 amino acids. The CDR3 nucleotides are TGCGCCAGCAGCCACTCGGTTGGTGGGAGTACTGAAGCTTTCTTT. Translation gives CASSHSVGGSTEAFF.

The chain uses TRBV30 and TRBJ1-1; 10 bases align to TRBD1. V dropped 4 bases and J dropped 4; count of bases not matched to a gene: 3. Germline lookup yields CDR1 GTSNPN and CDR2 SVGIG (reference sequence). The CDR3 runs to 13 residues. CDR3 amino acids: CAWTDRGGTEAFF. The DNA for the CDR3 is TGTGCCTGGACGGACAGGGGGGGCACTGAAGCTTTCTTT.

The rearrangement joins TRBV6-6 to TRBJ2-1; 7 bases align to TRBD1. Trimming removed 6 bases from V and 12 bases from J; junction bases left unmatched: 17. Germline loops: CDR1 MNHNY, CDR2 SVGAGI (reference sequence). This CDR3 spans 15 amino acids. The CDR3 nucleotides are TGTGCCAGCAGAAGGGACAGCGCCATCCGTGGGGGGCAGTTCTTC. It encodes CASRRDSAIRGGQFF.

This sequence joins TRBV5-4 and TRBJ2-1; D gene uncertain. Trimming shortened V by 4 bases and J by 9 bases, and 11 bases separated the two germline ends. The CDR3 is 12 residues long. Per the germline V gene, CDR1 is SGHNT and CDR2 is YYREEE (reference sequence). CDR3 sequence: CASSREKSEQFF. For the CDR3, the DNA is TGTGCCAGCAGCCGCGAAAAGAGTGAGCAGTTCTTC.

This chain joins TRBV21-1 and TRBJ1-1; whether TRBD1, the table's D call, matches the DNA was not checked. TRBV21-1 is a listed pseudogene. This CDR3 region has 15 residues. Here the CDR3 DNA reads TGTGCCAGCAGATATAGTCGGGACACGTCCACTGAAGCTTTCTTT. The encoded protein is CASRYSRDTSTEAFF.

CDR3: CASSKVGWGPNEKLFF. DNA of the CDR3: TGTGCCAGCAGCAAGGTAGGGTGGGGCCCTAATGAAAAACTGTTTTTT. V is TRBV21-1 and J is TRBJ1-4; TRBD1 is the table's D call and was not checked against the DNA. TRBV21-1 is a recognized pseudogene. This CDR3 spans 16 amino acids.

The CDR3 coding sequence is TGTGCCAGCAGCCCATTGAGGGGGAACTATGGCTACACCTTC. This sequence encodes CASSPLRGNYGYTF. The V and J genes are TRBV5-6 and TRBJ1-2; a weak D match, TRBD1 (6 bases). Deletions cut 4 bases from V and 2 bases from J, with 12 bases between. The CDR3 spans 14 residues. Germline lookup yields CDR1 SGHDT and CDR2 YYEEEE. The entire variable domain, with the rest obtained from reference TRBV5-6 and TRBJ1-2, is as follows: DAGVTQSPTHLIKTRGQQVTLRCSPKSGHDTVSWYQQALGQGPQFIFQYYEEEERQRGNFPDRFSGHQFPNYSSELNVNALLLGDSALYLCASSPLRGNYGYTFGSGTRLTVV.

V usage is TRBV4-1 and J usage is TRBJ2-1, with a weak D call TRBD2 (6 bases). The germline V and J ends were trimmed by 0 bases and 4 bases, with 13 bases remaining between them. This CDR3 has 16 residues. Germline CDR1 and CDR2: MGHRA and YSYEKL. The CDR3 loop reads CASSQDGGGTYNEQFF. The CDR3 nucleotides read TGCGCCAGCAGCCAAGATGGAGGCGGGACGTACAATGAGCAGTTCTTC.

The chain is built from TRBV7-9 and TRBJ2-2; D ambiguous. CDR1 is SEHNR, CDR2 FQNEAQ, per germline (reference sequence). V lost 2 bases and J lost 6, with 7 bases in between. The CDR3 sequence is 13 residues long. The CDR3, as DNA: TGTGCCAGCAGCTTACTCAGCGCCGGGGAGCTGTTTTTT. This codes for CASSLLSAGELFF.

V is TRBV7-8 and J is TRBJ2-7; 11 bases match TRBD1. Germline values: CDR1 SGHVS, CDR2 FQNEAQ. This CDR3 has 16 residues. V lost 5 bases, J lost 5 bases, and 11 bases stayed unmatched. CDR3 nucleotides: TGTGCCAGCAGCGGACCGAGGACAGGGGGCTTCAACGAGCAGTACTTC. It yields the protein CASSGPRTGGFNEQYF.

This chain links TRBV11-2 with TRBJ1-6; the match to TRBD1 covers 10 bases. CDR1 is SGHAT and CDR2 is FQNNGV in the germline V gene. After removal of 6 bases from V and 8 bases from J, the junction contained 10 bases not matched to a gene. CDR3 size: 16 residues. The CDR3 DNA reads as TGTGCCAGCAGTCACTTCTCCGGACAGGGGGATTCACCCCTCCACTTT. Its protein is CASSHFSGQGDSPLHF.

This chain links TRBV5-4 with TRBJ2-1; D is uncertain. Germline loops: CDR1 SGHNT, CDR2 YYREEE (reference sequence). The V end lost 4 bases, the J end lost 4 bases, and 15 bases lay between the germline ends. This CDR3 contains 15 residues. The DNA of the CDR3 is TGTGCCAGCAGCCCCGCCGCTCTTCTATACAATGAGCAGTTCTTC. Amino acids: CASSPAALLYNEQFF.

Here the CDR3 DNA reads TGTGCCAGCACCTTGTGGCGGGGCCCAACCTCGAGAAACACCATATATTTT. This encodes CASTLWRGPTSRNTIYF. The rearrangement uses TRBV7-9 and TRBJ1-3; a possible D gene is TRBD1 (5 bases). The CDR3 extends over 17 amino acids. V lost 7 bases, J lost 5 bases, and 24 bases lay in between. CDR1 SEHNR and CDR2 FQNEAQ come from the germline V gene (reference sequence).

V usage is TRBV4-3 and J usage is TRBJ2-7, with D perhaps TRBD1 (6 bases). CDR3 length: 15 amino acids. From germline, CDR1 is LGHNA and CDR2 YSLEER. V lost 4 bases to trimming and J lost 2 bases, with 15 bases between them. The CDR3 is CASSLQQGGAYEQYF. The CDR3 DNA is TGCGCCAGCAGCCTTCAACAGGGTGGGGCCTACGAGCAGTACTTC.